This TCR beta chain appears in the sequencing data of a study of blood T cell repertoires in COVID-19. Study information: In each case, the material was cDNA or gDNA derived from T cells, B-cell-depleted T cells, or PBMCs.

Trimming stripped 3 bases from V and 4 bases from J, with 12 bases between. Germline CDR1 is KGHSH and CDR2 is LQKENI. The CDR3 consists of 15 residues. Per the study methods: Amplifying reference gene primers gave estimates of nucleated cell counts. TCRdb keeps only in-frame clones here, not all; method: immunoSEQ multiplex PCR. D and trimming were read from the DNA, whereas the V and J calls and clone size are those reported in that table. The repertoire holds 320,000 or so clones, roughly 87% seen once, with approximately 0.99% in the top ten. Each participant's cohort was designated according to participant-reported clinical history. The recovered donors of Cohort 3 showed two negative PCRs, clearance, or symptom resolution.

The chain has TRBV18 and TRBJ1-4, with D possibly TRBD1 on 6 matching bases. This receptor was obtained from a young woman who had recovered from COVID-19. The sequenced sample was PBMCs or T cells enriched from blood (not recorded which). The CDR3 nucleotides read TGTGCCAGCTCACCTTCTCCAGGGGTTAATGAAAAACTGTTTTTT. Its protein product is CASSPSPGVNEKLFF.